This T cell receptor (beta chain) was documented in a study of cytotoxic CD8 clonotypes in ibrutinib-treated CLL (dated by TCRdb to the early 2020s). Regarding the study in general: The cohort was composed of some ten relapsed/refractory and about 15 treatment-naive patients; IGHV unmutated status was identified in approximately 18 patients. Longitudinal samples were available for about 30% of the roughly 86 trial participants. On average, each sample yielded 250,000 to 300,000 productive templates and tens of thousands of productive rearrangements. Every sample from remission and from progressive disease was obtained while the patients were still on ibrutinib. Cryopreserved peripheral blood mononuclear cells were obtained prior to treatment, at the time of response, and at either disease progression or sustained remission. Response samples were obtained after a median of approximately eleven months of treatment, with a range of roughly 6 to 40 months. Partial responses were observed in about 25 patients and complete responses in 2; after a median follow-up of around 68 months, remission was maintained in roughly 14 patients and progression was observed in some twelve. Study-wide conclusions, independent of this receptor: Public clonotypes were rare and either contracted or stayed stable during treatment, and the rise in clonality at ibrutinib response reflected the expansion of private clonotypes. Baseline clonality exceeded that of age-matched healthy donors and correlated strongly with circulating CD8+ T-cell counts. Sampling times were not matched between sustained-remission and progressing patients, and lymph node repertoires were not studied. At ibrutinib response clonality went up, during sustained remission it held steady, and at progression it dropped back toward baseline.

The time point label, read with the paper, signifies: 20 to 25 months on ibrutinib. For TCR beta library preparation, about 2 micrograms of genomic DNA were isolated from cryopreserved PBMCs. Longitudinal blood samples from CLL patients receiving ibrutinib monotherapy were subjected to high-throughput TCR beta sequencing. Patients were enrolled in a phase 2 open-label single-center ibrutinib monotherapy trial. Relative to germline, V is missing 2 bases and J is missing 1 base, with 4 bases of the junction outside any gene match. CDR1 is given as GTSNPN and CDR2 as SVGIG, both from the germline V gene (reference sequence). Taken from cysteine to phenylalanine, the CDR3 has 14 residues. Only the CDR3 DNA is retained, 42 bases long and in frame from the first base. A word on this clone: No cognate antigen has been identified for it. No much larger clone exists at a distance of one base, and base qualities are not known.

A MiSeq instrument was used for deep resolution sequencing, which targeted depths ranging from 1 in 1 million up to 1 in 200,000 T cells, with coverage averaging 10x for each clonotype. The immunoSEQ hsTCRB Kit was used to generate the TCR beta libraries. Concerning the study's data processing: ImmunoSEQ Data Assistant and ImmunoSEQ Analyzer were used for data analysis, and V, D and J genes were assigned according to IMGT definitions. Clonality, with values ranging from 0 to 1, was calculated as one minus the normalized Shannon entropy of productive rearrangement frequencies. Only overrepresented clonotypes making up at least 0.05% of the repertoire of each patient were included in the public clonotype analysis. Some 13 age-matched healthy donor repertoires from immuneACCESS served as clonality controls. The clones in this table, taken by TCRdb from immuneACCESS, are in-frame only. Not every clone is retained; where verified, under half of the shortfall comes from an unresolved V gene, and the cause of the rest is unknown. D and trimming were read from the DNA, whereas the V and J calls and clone size are those reported in that table. This sample holds about 92,000 clones; around 77% were observed only once. The top ten hold approximately 23% of the sample.

This clonotype was sampled from a human donor with chronic lymphocytic leukemia. The chain was built from TRBV30 and TRBJ1-1; 7 central nucleotides agree with TRBD1. This specimen consisted of PBMCs, obtained after 24 months of ibrutinib treatment. The DNA sequence is as follows: TGTGCCTGGAGTTGGAACAGGGGGAACACTGAAGCTTTCTTT. This codes for CAWSWNRGNTEAFF.